These T cell receptor beta chains were read from a single sample in a study of blood T cell repertoires in COVID-19. Assay: immunoSEQ multiplex PCR; the TCRdb copy retains only in-frame clones and omits some. The sample includes 100,000 to 150,000 clones, roughly 84% of them seen just once. Specimen: peripheral blood. Source of these receptors: a man in his fifties or sixties with acute or convalescent COVID-19. Both conserved end residues are part of each CDR3. Each record gives: V gene, J gene, clone size, D gene, CDR3 DNA, CDR3 protein. A D gene is named only where the DNA matches it firmly. Size tells how often a clone was seen (once, few, many) or the class of an expanded clone, and some rows leave it out.

TRBV15,TRBJ1-6,once,.,TGTGCCACCAGCAGAGATCTCCGGGGTTGGGGTATTGATTCACCCCTCCACTTT,CATSRDLRGWGIDSPLHF
TRBV5-1,TRBJ2-2,.,.,TGCGCCAGCAGCACAGCACGAATCGGGACTCTGAACACCGGGGAGCTGTTTTTT,CASSTARIGTLNTGELFF
TRBV29-1,TRBJ2-4,.,.,TGCAGCGTTGAGGACAGAGCTCGCATTCAGTACTTC,CSVEDRARIQYF
TRBV9,TRBJ2-1,.,TRBD2,TGTGCCAGCAGCGTCGAACTAGCGGGGGCTCAGAGAGAGCAGTTCTTC,CASSVELAGAQREQFF
TRBV5-1,TRBJ2-7,few,TRBD2,TGCGCCAGCAGGCCAGCGGGAGAGAACTACGAGCAGTACTTC,CASRPAGENYEQYF
TRBV5-6,TRBJ1-3,.,.,TGTGCCAGCAGCTGGCCCGCCGCGGGCTCTGGAAACACCATATATTTT,CASSWPAAGSGNTIYF
TRBV5-8,TRBJ2-5,once,.,TGTGCCAGCAGCTTGGGACAAGCCCAAGAGACCCAGTACTTC,CASSLGQAQETQYF
TRBV27,TRBJ1-6,.,TRBD1,TGTGCCAGCAGCTTAGGACAGGGGGCGTATAATTCACCCCTCCACTTT,CASSLGQGAYNSPLHF
TRBV19,TRBJ2-3,.,.,TGTGCCAGTAGAAAAGCGGACTTGGATACGCAGTATTTT,CASRKADLDTQYF
TRBV9,TRBJ1-1,.,.,TGTGCCAGCAGCCCCTCCGGGGGGGGCGGCACTGAAGCTTTCTTT,CASSPSGGGGTEAFF
TRBV27,TRBJ2-5,.,TRBD2,TGTGCCAGCAGTTTACGGGAGGGGGAGACCCAGTACTTC,CASSLREGETQYF
TRBV28,TRBJ1-4,.,TRBD1,TGTGCCAGCAGTTTATTTCGGACAGGGAATGAAAAACTGTTTTTT,CASSLFRTGNEKLFF
TRBV14,TRBJ1-3,.,.,TGTGCCAGCAGCATGGGACACCAAAACACCATATATTTT,CASSMGHQNTIYF
TRBV23-1,TRBJ2-7,.,.,TGCGCCAGCAGTCAATCGCTCCCCAGCTACGAGCAGTACTTC,CASSQSLPSYEQYF
TRBV5-6,TRBJ1-2,.,TRBD1,TGTGCCAGCAGCTCGGACAGGGGCCTCTATGGCTACACCTTC,CASSSDRGLYGYTF
TRBV19,TRBJ1-1,.,TRBD1,TGTGCCAGTAGTAGACAGGGGGCGAACACTGAAGCTTTCTTT,CASSRQGANTEAFF
TRBV19,TRBJ1-2,.,TRBD1,TGTGCCAGTACCATCGGGGGGACAGGGGGCCTTGGCTACACCTTC,CASTIGGTGGLGYTF
TRBV29-1,TRBJ2-2,.,TRBD1,TGCAGTTCTGGGGGGCAGGGGGCGATTAGCGGGGAGCTGTTTTTT,CSSGGQGAISGELFF
TRBV10-1,TRBJ2-7,.,TRBD2,TGCGCCAGCAGTGAGTCGGTAGCGGGAGTCTACGAGCAGTACTTC,CASSESVAGVYEQYF
TRBV7-2,TRBJ2-7,once,.,TGTGCCAGCAGCTTAGTCCCTAGAACCTACGAGCAGTACTTC,CASSLVPRTYEQYF
TRBV7-3,TRBJ1-2,.,TRBD1,TGTGCCAGCAGCTTAAGTGCAGGGGGCAATAACTATGGCTACACCTTC,CASSLSAGGNNYGYTF
TRBV5-1,TRBJ1-1,.,.,TGCGCCAGCAGCTTGGATGGGGGCCCGAACACTGAAGCTTTCTTT,CASSLDGGPNTEAFF
TRBV6-5,TRBJ2-7,.,TRBD2,TGTGCCAGCACCCCGGCGGGGGGGAGCTCCTACGAGCAGTACTTC,CASTPAGGSSYEQYF
TRBV6-1,TRBJ1-4,.,TRBD1,TGTGCCAGCAGTGAAGCGCAGGGGGCGTCTAATGAAAAACTGTTTTTT,CASSEAQGASNEKLFF
TRBV19,TRBJ2-7,once,.,TGTGCCAGTAGTATAGAGAGGAGAAGCGAGCAGTACTTC,CASSIERRSEQYF
TRBV7-9,TRBJ2-2,.,.,TGTGCCAGCAGCCCCCGACAGGGGACTACTGGGGAGCTGTTTTTT,CASSPRQGTTGELFF
TRBV6-5,TRBJ2-7,.,TRBD1,TGTGCCAGCAGTTACGCGGGACAGGGATCTTACGAGCAGTACTTC,CASSYAGQGSYEQYF
TRBV6-7,TRBJ2-1,.,TRBD1,TGTGCCAGCAGTCGACCGGGACAGGGGGCGGGGGAGCAGTTCTTC,CASSRPGQGAGEQFF
TRBV30,TRBJ2-1,.,TRBD1,TGTGCCTGGAGTCAGGGGGCAAGTTTCAATGAGCAGTTCTTC,CAWSQGASFNEQFF
TRBV7-9,TRBJ2-7,.,TRBD1,TGTGCCAGCAGCTTCTCCGGGACAGGTAGTTCCTACGAGCAGTACTTC,CASSFSGTGSSYEQYF
TRBV29-1,TRBJ2-2,.,TRBD1,TGCAGCGTTGGGCGACAGGGGGGTGGCGGGGAGCTGTTTTTT,CSVGRQGGGGELFF
TRBV30,TRBJ1-6,.,TRBD1,TGTGCCTGGAAACAGGGGACCCAGAAACCCCTCCACTTT,CAWKQGTQKPLHF
TRBV9,TRBJ1-1,.,.,TGTGCCAGCAGCGTACTCCAGGTGGGTGAAGCTTTCTTT,CASSVLQVGEAFF
TRBV27,TRBJ1-1,.,.,TGTGCCAGCAGTTTAATCAGCCTGGGGGAGGCTGAAGCTTTCTTT,CASSLISLGEAEAFF
TRBV10-1,TRBJ2-3,.,.,TGCGCCAGCAGCCACTCAACAGGTCCAGATACGCAGTATTTT,CASSHSTGPDTQYF
TRBV3-1/TRBV3-2,TRBJ1-3,.,.,TGTGCCAGCAGCCAAGTCCATAATTCGGACACCATATATTTT,CASSQVHNSDTIYF
TRBV2,TRBJ2-7,.,.,TGTGCCAGCAGTGATCCCAGCTACGAGCAGTACTTC,CASSDPSYEQYF
TRBV15,TRBJ2-7,.,.,TGTGCCACCAGCAGAGGCAAGGCACAGCTCTCCGAGCAGTACTTC,CATSRGKAQLSEQYF
TRBV5-1,TRBJ2-5,.,TRBD2,TGCGCCAGCAGAAGTAGAGAGCGGGGGGGCCCGGAGACCCAGTACTTC,CASRSRERGGPETQYF
TRBV4-2,TRBJ2-2,.,.,TGTGCCAGCAGCCAAGATCCACTAGCCGGGGAGCTGTTTTTT,CASSQDPLAGELFF
TRBV4-1,TRBJ1-1,few,.,TGCGCCAGCAGCCAAGCCGACAGAATGAACACTGAAGCTTTCTTT,CASSQADRMNTEAFF
TRBV7-3,TRBJ2-4,.,.,TGTGCCAGCAGCCACGCCCAACCAAACCACGGAGGCATTCAGTACTTC,CASSHAQPNHGGIQYF
TRBV19,TRBJ1-4,.,TRBD1,TGTGCCAGTAGTACCCGACAGGGTCCTAATGAAAAACTGTTTTTT,CASSTRQGPNEKLFF
TRBV5-1,TRBJ1-1,.,TRBD1,TGCGCCAGCAGCTTTGGGACAGGGGTTTTCGGCACTGAAGCTTTCTTT,CASSFGTGVFGTEAFF
TRBV3-1/TRBV3-2,TRBJ1-1,few,.,TGTGCCAGCAGCTCGGGGGTAAGAGGGTTGTTGAACACTGAAGCTTTCTTT,CASSSGVRGLLNTEAFF
TRBV24-1,TRBJ1-2,.,TRBD1,TGTGCCACCAGTGATACCGGGACAGGGAGGGGAAACTATGGCTACACCTTC,CATSDTGTGRGNYGYTF
TRBV5-6,TRBJ2-2,.,.,TGTGCCAGCAGCCGACGAGAGTCCGGGGAGCTGTTTTTT,CASSRRESGELFF
TRBV5-1,TRBJ2-7,.,TRBD1,TGCGCCAGCAGCTTGGACCCGGACAGGGAGGTTTCCTACGAGCAGTACTTC,CASSLDPDREVSYEQYF
TRBV9,TRBJ1-3,few,.,TGTGCCAGCAGCTCCACAGGGACTGGAAACACCATATATTTT,CASSSTGTGNTIYF
TRBV19,TRBJ1-2,.,.,TGTGCCAGTAGTTCGACGGGAAACTATGGCTACACCTTC,CASSSTGNYGYTF
TRBV27,TRBJ2-3,many,.,TGTGCCAGCAGTTACAGGGACACCACAGATACGCAGTATTTT,CASSYRDTTDTQYF
TRBV4-1,TRBJ2-1,.,TRBD2,TGCGCCAGCAGCCACGGCGGGGGAGTATCCTACAATGAGCAGTTCTTC,CASSHGGGVSYNEQFF
TRBV5-1,TRBJ1-1,few,TRBD1,TGCGCCAGCAGCGTACAGGGGGCGCGGGAAGAAGCTTTCTTT,CASSVQGAREEAFF